These 10 T cell receptor beta chains were all obtained from the same sample, sequenced in a study of shared clonotypes between healthy human individuals. TCRdb's table, derived via immunoSEQ multiplex PCR, lists solely in-frame clones and lacks some. The sample holds millions of clones, roughly 92% seen once. The sequencing input was naive CD4+ T cells sorted from blood. The subset was: CD45RA+ positively selected. The receptors come from a man younger than 35 in good health.

J is TRBJ1-1 and V is TRBV7-9; 8 bases line up with TRBD1. The germline gives CDR1 SEHNR, CDR2 FQNEAQ (reference sequence). The CDR3 consists of 15 residues. Trimming at V came to 3 bases and at J to 11 bases, leaving 14 bases not matched to a gene. The CDR3 region has the DNA TGTGCCAGCAGCTTCGCGGGACAGGAAAGGGTGTGGGCTTTCTTT. Translating gives CASSFAGQERVWAFF.

The chain links TRBV5-1 to TRBJ2-1; a possible D gene is TRBD2 (5 bases). The CDR3 is 15 amino acids. Germline V gives CDR1 SGHRS, CDR2 YFSETQ. Trimming left V 0 bases short and J 6 bases short, with 13 bases between. The CDR3 nucleotides are TGCGCCAGCAGCTTGGATGCGGGCGTCCCCAATGAGCAGTTCTTC. It translates to CASSLDAGVPNEQFF.

The rearrangement uses TRBV7-9 and TRBJ2-7, with unresolved D. The CDR3 extends over 18 amino acids. Germline values: CDR1 SEHNR, CDR2 FQNEAQ (reference sequence). V lost 2 bases and J 3 bases, leaving 23 bases between the germline ends. The CDR3 region is CASSLLKTTDRFLYEQYF. CDR3 sequence (DNA): TGTGCCAGCAGCTTACTGAAAACTACGGACCGATTCCTCTACGAGCAGTACTTC.

V gene TRBV10-3 combines with J gene TRBJ1-2; 8 bases are a match to TRBD1. This CDR3 has 16 amino acids. Germline V gene data show CDR1 as ENHRY and CDR2 as SYGVKD. Losses at the gene ends were 3 bases for V and 4 bases for J; bases not matched to a gene: 10. This CDR3 is CAISDRGLSLGYGYTF. The CDR3 region has the DNA TGTGCCATCAGTGACAGGGGGCTCTCTTTAGGCTATGGCTACACCTTC.

As to this clone: An end of the junction differs from the germline gene, which may be a read error. The chain links TRBV19 to TRBJ1-1, with a possible D match to TRBD1 (5 bases). The CDR3 covers 15 residues. The germline gives CDR1 LNHDA, CDR2 SQIVND (reference sequence). CDR3 loop: CASSILGELKTEAFF. CDR3 sequence (DNA): TGTGCCAGTAGTATCTTGGGGGAGCTGAAGACTGAAGCTTTCTTT.

This chain uses TRBV5-1 with TRBJ2-7; 9 bases agree with TRBD2. This CDR3 has 15 amino acids. With V trimmed by 0 bases and J by 7 bases, 8 bases remained unmatched. CDR1 and CDR2 (germline): SGHRS, YFSETQ. The DNA of the CDR3 is TGCGCCAGCAGCTTGGACCTAGCGGGAAGTAAGGAGCAGTACTTC. Its translation: CASSLDLAGSKEQYF. The whole variable domain, filled in from reference TRBV5-1 and TRBJ2-7, reads KAGVTQTPRYLIKTRGQQVTLSCSPISGHRSVSWYQQTPGQGLQFLFEYFSETQRNKGNFPGRFSGRQFSNSRSEMNVSTLELGDSALYLCASSLDLAGSKEQYFGPGTRLTVT.

V is TRBV11-2 and J is TRBJ2-7; unclear D gene. Germline CDR1 is SGHAT and CDR2 is FQNNGV. The V end lost 1 base, the J end lost 4 bases, and 17 bases lay between the germline ends. This CDR3 has 16 amino acids. The CDR3 nucleotides read TGTGCCAGCAGCTTAGCGGCCCCACAGACCTTTTACGAGCAGTACTTC. Translating it yields CASSLAAPQTFYEQYF.

In the case of this clone: Other nucleotide sequences from this sample produce the same CDR3. This sequence joins TRBV2 and TRBJ2-2; TRBD1 matches 7 bases. The V gene end was trimmed by 6 bases and the J gene end by 1 base; junction bases not matched to a gene: 2. The CDR3 length is 14 residues. From germline, CDR1 is SNHLY and CDR2 FYNNEI. The CDR3 reads CASRGQRNTGELFF. CDR3 coding DNA: TGTGCCAGCAGGGGACAGAGGAACACCGGGGAGCTGTTTTTT. The complete variable domain, with remaining parts taken from reference TRBV2 and TRBJ2-2, reads EPEVTQTPSHQVTQMGQEVILRCVPISNHLYFYWYRQILGQKVEFLVSFYNNEISEKSEIFDDQFSVERPDGSNFTLKIRSTKLEDSAMYFCASRGQRNTGELFFGEGSRLTVL.

CDR3 bases: TGTGCCAGCAGGGGACAGGGCTCTGGAAACACCATATATTTT. This gives the protein CASRGQGSGNTIYF. The chain links TRBV28 to TRBJ1-3; 9 bases are a match to TRBD1. CDR1 and CDR2 from the germline V gene are MDHEN and SYDVKM. The CDR3 contains 14 residues. The junction had 0 bases not matched to a gene; V was cut back by 6 bases and J by 0 bases.

This chain connects TRBV5-6 to TRBJ1-2; TRBD1 aligns across 7 bases. Germline loops: CDR1 SGHDT, CDR2 YYEEEE. J was trimmed by 0 bases and V by 1 base; bases with no gene match: 6. The CDR3 has 16 amino acids. CDR3 bases: TGTGCCAGCAGCTTGACAGGGGCGGGAGCTAACTATGGCTACACCTTC. Protein: CASSLTGAGANYGYTF.